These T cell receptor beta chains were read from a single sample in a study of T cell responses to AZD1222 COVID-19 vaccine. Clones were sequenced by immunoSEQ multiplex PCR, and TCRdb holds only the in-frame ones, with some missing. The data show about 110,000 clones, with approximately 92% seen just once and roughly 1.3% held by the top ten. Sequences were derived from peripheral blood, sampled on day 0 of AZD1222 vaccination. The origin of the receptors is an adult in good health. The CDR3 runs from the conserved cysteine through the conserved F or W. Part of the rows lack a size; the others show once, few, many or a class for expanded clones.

CDR3aa: CASSLSGTAAYEQYF
abundance: .
v_gene: TRBV5-1
j_gene: TRBJ2-7

CDR3aa: CASSEGGFQETQYF
abundance: .
v_gene: TRBV5-6
j_gene: TRBJ2-5

CDR3aa: CASSTFHTGELFF
abundance: .
v_gene: TRBV5-8
j_gene: TRBJ2-2

CDR3aa: CASSQGLAGPNTGELFF
abundance: .
v_gene: TRBV14
j_gene: TRBJ2-2

CDR3aa: CASSLNPGSGNTIYF
abundance: .
v_gene: TRBV28
j_gene: TRBJ1-3

CDR3aa: CASSRNRGNTEAFF
abundance: few
v_gene: TRBV7-2
j_gene: TRBJ1-1

CDR3aa: CASSFLSGTGYEQYF
abundance: once
v_gene: TRBV11-3
j_gene: TRBJ2-7

CDR3aa: CASSQGPNYGYTF
abundance: .
v_gene: TRBV5-6
j_gene: TRBJ1-2

CDR3aa: CAWSVQGRAEAFF
abundance: .
v_gene: TRBV30
j_gene: TRBJ1-1

CDR3aa: CASSSGTSGGPETQYF
abundance: once
v_gene: TRBV5-1
j_gene: TRBJ2-5

CDR3aa: CASTHVREETQYF
abundance: .
v_gene: TRBV23-1
j_gene: TRBJ2-5

CDR3aa: CASSLTANYGYTF
abundance: .
v_gene: TRBV28
j_gene: TRBJ1-2